This TCR beta chain was captured by sequencing in a study of shared clonotypes between healthy human individuals. Source study methods: Junction-only sequences without quality scores were provided by ImmunoSEQ, so filtering was different. Assay: immunoSEQ multiplex PCR; the TCRdb copy retains only in-frame clones and omits some. That table supplies the V and J calls and clone size; D and trimming were determined from the DNA. This sample has about a million clones, with 75% found just once. Only Caucasian adults living in Nashville, Tennessee made up the donor group. In the case of this clone: The antigen is undetermined.

Study-level results: Despite large depth, sorted-subset datasets appeared incompletely sequenced.

Germline V gene data show CDR1 as SGHVS and CDR2 as FQNEAQ. CDR3 length: 15 residues. Trimming pared 1 base from V and 7 bases from J, leaving 14 bases between. This receptor was obtained from a man in his late teens or twenties in good health. The sample consisted of memory CD4+ T cells sorted from blood. Subset here: CD45RA-negative fraction. This chain uses TRBV7-8 with TRBJ1-5; perhaps TRBD1 as D (6 bases). In DNA, the CDR3 is TGTGCCAGCAGCTTAGACGGGGGGCGGCAACAGCCCCAGCATTTT. Amino acids: CASSLDGGRQQPQHF.